These 11 T cell receptor beta chains originate from one sample sequenced in a study of blood T cell repertoires in COVID-19. TCRdb keeps only in-frame clones here, not all; method: immunoSEQ multiplex PCR. Of 85,000 to 100,000 clones listed, about 86% are singletons. The sample taken for sequencing was peripheral blood. The receptor source for this set is a woman aged 60 to 75 in a cohort sampled during active or convalescent COVID-19.

The rearrangement links TRBV29-1 to TRBJ1-2; D is perhaps TRBD1 (5 bases). The CDR3 spans 13 residues. Germline-derived CDR1 and CDR2 are SQVTM and ANQGSEA. Trimming removed 2 bases at V and 7 bases at J, with 14 bases between. The CDR3 is CSVEYLIRGGYTF. The CDR3 DNA sequence: TGCAGCGTTGAATACCTAATTAGGGGTGGCTACACCTTC. Filled out from reference TRBV29-1 and TRBJ1-2, the complete variable domain reads SAVISQKPSRDICQRGTSLTIQCQVDSQVTMMFWYRQQPGQSLTLIATANQGSEATYESGFVIDKFPISRPNLTFSTLTVSNMSPEDSSIYLCSVEYLIRGGYTFGSGTRLTVV.

The chain employs TRBV10-2 and TRBJ2-1; 7 positions agree with TRBD2. The CDR3 totals 15 residues. V lost 2 bases, J lost 3 bases, and 4 bases stayed unmatched. The germline V gene encodes CDR1 WSHSY and CDR2 SAAADI. The CDR3, as DNA: TGCGCCAGCAGTGAGGGGGGGGGAGACTACAATGAGCAGTTCTTC. Protein product: CASSEGGGDYNEQFF.

J is TRBJ2-3 and V is TRBV10-2; 10 bases line up with TRBD2. CDR1 and CDR2 (germline): WSHSY, SAAADI. Trimming removed 6 bases from V and 2 bases from J; junction bases left unmatched: 2. This CDR3 has 14 residues. CDR3 DNA sequence: TGCGCCAGCAGACTAGCGGGACCCACAGATACGCAGTATTTT. It codes for CASRLAGPTDTQYF.

V usage is TRBV3-1 (or the pseudogene TRBV3-2) and J usage is TRBJ1-1, with D possibly being TRBD1 (5 bases). V shed 4 bases and J shed 1 base, with 10 bases lying between them. The CDR3 contains 14 residues. CDR1 is LGHDT and CDR2 is YNNKEL in the germline V gene (reference sequence). CDR3: CASSPQTANTEAFF. The CDR3 DNA sequence: TGTGCCAGCAGCCCCCAGACAGCGAACACTGAAGCTTTCTTT.

V is TRBV21-1 and J is TRBJ1-5; TRBD1 was called by the table and not checked on the DNA. TRBV21-1 has pseudogene status. The CDR3 sequence is 16 residues long. This CDR3 is CASSNRDRGRNQPQHF. As DNA, the CDR3 is TGTGCCAGCAGCAACCGGGACAGGGGGCGAAATCAGCCCCAGCATTTT.

The V gene is TRBV7-9, the J gene TRBJ1-4; no clear D gene. CDR1 and CDR2 from the germline V gene are SEHNR and FQNEAQ (reference sequence). The CDR3 loop spans 15 amino acids. V was pared by 1 base and J by 6 bases, with 12 bases between. Here the CDR3 DNA reads TGTGCCAGCAGCTTAGGAAGAGGTCGAGATGAAAAACTGTTTTTT. This translates into CASSLGRGRDEKLFF.

The CDR3 loop reads CAISEVGGTEAFF. The CDR3, as DNA: TGTGCCATCAGTGAGGTCGGCGGCACTGAAGCTTTCTTT. The chain joins TRBV10-3 to TRBJ1-1; D gene unclear. The CDR3 runs 13 residues. Germline lookup yields CDR1 ENHRY and CDR2 SYGVKD. Trimming cost V 2 bases and J 4 bases, with 8 bases left between them.

V and J are TRBV5-1 and TRBJ2-1, with TRBD2 matching over 13 bases. Germline V gives CDR1 SGHRS, CDR2 YFSETQ. This CDR3 spans 16 amino acids. V lost 4 bases, J lost 3 bases, and 4 bases stayed unmatched. Here the CDR3 reads CASSPGLAGNYNEQFF. In nucleotides, the CDR3 is TGCGCCAGCAGCCCGGGACTAGCGGGGAACTACAATGAGCAGTTCTTC.

J is TRBJ1-2 and V is TRBV18; D uncertain. V lost 3 bases and J lost 0, with 17 bases in between. This CDR3 spans 17 amino acids. Germline CDR1 reads KGHSH; CDR2 reads LQKENI. As DNA, the CDR3 is TGTGCCAGCTCACCCGAACAACCGGGTCCGGCTAACTATGGCTACACCTTC. Its translation is CASSPEQPGPANYGYTF.

This clone has a handful of counts. This chain uses TRBV10-3 with TRBJ1-1, with a tentative D call TRBD1 (5 bases). From germline, CDR1 is ENHRY and CDR2 SYGVKD. Trimming cost V 6 bases and J 1 base, with 12 bases left between them. This CDR3 has 14 amino acids. This chain's CDR3 is CAISPRGENTEAFF. The CDR3 DNA follows: TGTGCCATCAGCCCCCGGGGGGAGAACACTGAAGCTTTCTTT.

V and J are TRBV2 and TRBJ1-6; 7 bases match TRBD1. V was pared by 0 bases and J by 9 bases, with 8 bases of the junction left unmatched. The CDR3 totals 16 residues. CDR1 and CDR2 from the germline V gene are SNHLY and FYNNEI. Written as DNA, the CDR3 is TGTGCCAGCAGTGAAGCAATGACAGGGTTGGGTTCACCCCTCCACTTT. Translated, it gives CASSEAMTGLGSPLHF.